This TCR beta chain appears in the sequencing data of a study of spatial heterogeneity in lung cancer (dated by TCRdb to the late 2010s). At the level of the whole study: More beta-chain than alpha-chain transcripts were consistently detected, likely reflecting higher beta-chain transcript abundance. In the raw uncorrected reads, each unique combination of TCR and UMI appeared more than ten times on average. The study quantitatively compared TCR alpha and beta repertoires across multiple tumor regions, matched nontumor lung and blood in non-small cell lung cancer. Nonsynonymous mutation counts, determined by whole-exome sequencing of tumor tissue, were related to TCR repertoire features. Both alpha and beta chains were TCR-sequenced in samples taken at surgery, namely 220 tumor regions, fewer than 85 matched nontumor lung samples and some 53 PBMC samples.

What the study reported, not specific to this receptor: Additional single-cell paired TCR alpha and beta sequencing was considered necessary to confirm, at a functional level, the hypothesis that regional TCRs recognize regional mutations. Ubiquitous expanded tumor TCRs showed up in blood more often at tumor resection than at routine follow-up.

The library was prepared using 5' RACE. These reads were obtained on a NextSeq 500. The TCR library protocol attached a unique molecular identifier to each TCR cDNA molecule to allow correction of PCR and sequencing errors. As for how the authors treated the data: Decombinator tools were used for TCR identification, UMI-based error correction and CDR3 extraction. TCRs above a frequency of 2 per 1,000, corresponding to the top 1% of the tumor frequency distribution, were defined as expanded. Each repertoire was subsampled 100 times to 5,000 TCRs, after which Renyi diversity was computed with the R vegan package. To build CDR3 similarity networks, amino acid triplet string-kernel similarity was used, and CDR3s were connected when their pairwise similarity was above 0.82. TCRdb trimmed public reads at Q25 via fastp, called clones via MiXCR and kept in-frame beta chains. Every entry covers one CDR3 protein and lists the most common genes and DNA from its rows. In this record, the V and J calls reflect TCRdb's handling and not the investigators' own analysis. The sample profile shows roughly 48,000 distinct CDR3 sequences; roughly 5% of them were found once. The biggest ten clones account for 8.5% to 14% of the sample.

The time point tag for this specimen amounts to: sample taken at primary tumor resection. TCR sequencing used whole RNA extracted from tumor and nontumor lung tissue, or from cryopreserved PBMC samples, without cell sorting. The donors were 60 to 80 patients from the lung TRACERx cohort who had early-stage, untreated non-small cell lung cancer. Patients were selected for TCR sequencing only if sufficient RNA was available from at least two tumor regions. Taken from cysteine to phenylalanine, the CDR3 has 11 residues. Kept here is only the CDR3 DNA, which spans 33 bases and is read in frame from base 1. Trimming at the junction amounts to 0 bases on V and 4 bases on J, and the germline ends lie 4 bases apart. CDR1 and CDR2, per the germline V gene (reference sequence), are DFQATT and SNEGSKA. This clonotype was seen at least ten times. Its specific antigen is unknown. No base qualities exist here, and no much larger clone lies one base off it.

This clonotype was sampled from a male donor with early-stage non-small cell lung cancer. Sequencing used PBMCs, obtained at surgery. The rearranged chain carries TRBV20-1 and TRBJ2-7; the D gene is not confidently resolved. The bases read TGCAGTGCTAGAGATCAGTACGAGCAGTACTTC. Its protein product is CSARDQYEQYF.